Listed below are T cell receptor beta chains from one sample, sequenced in a study of cytomegalovirus exposure and HLA in healthy donors. Sequenced by immunoSEQ multiplex PCR; TCRdb stores in-frame clones only, minus some. The sample holds 130,000 to 150,000 clones; approximately 87% are singletons and the top ten take just under 3%. Sequences were obtained from PBMCs. The receptors derive from a man between 18 and 29 years old in good health and CMV-seronegative. The CDR3 runs from the conserved cysteine through the conserved F or W. The order of the fields is J gene, CDR3 length, V gene, clone size, CDR3 protein. Clone size, where shown, is once, few, many, or a class for clones that have expanded.

>TRBJ2-7|16|TRBV27|NA
CASSLSAGAVPYEQYF
>TRBJ1-1|11|TRBV11-2|NA
CASLRDSEAFF
>TRBJ2-2|15|TRBV5-6|NA
CASSPTGGNTGELFF
>TRBJ1-5|14|TRBV27|NA
CASSGRVGNQPQHF
>TRBJ2-2|17|TRBV5-4|NA
CASSPQSSSGNTGELFF
>TRBJ2-7|12|TRBV10-1|NA
CASSQQGYEQYF
>TRBJ2-1|15|TRBV6-4|NA
CASRRGASLADEQFF
>TRBJ2-2|16|TRBV4-1|few
CASSQEIRGGTGELFF
>TRBJ2-3|15|TRBV11-2|few
CASSLEFQSTDTQYF
>TRBJ2-1|18|TRBV7-9|NA
CASSPSSSSGYSYNEQFF
>TRBJ1-5|14|TRBV28|few
CASSLSGNLQPQHF
>TRBJ2-1|16|TRBV5-1|NA
CASRQSRGVSYNEQFF
>TRBJ2-3|18|TRBV7-6|NA
CASSFALLTSGRPDTQYF
>TRBJ2-2|16|TRBV4-2|NA
CASSLGTSGGAGELFF
>TRBJ1-1|15|TRBV19|NA
CASSILSTGRAEAFF
>TRBJ2-2|15|TRBV6-1|NA
CASSSGEYHTGELFF
>TRBJ2-7|15|TRBV15|NA
CATSRTRQGESEQYF
>TRBJ2-7|15|TRBV5-8|NA
CASTRWDRGDYEQYF
>TRBJ2-3|13|TRBV29-1|NA
CSVSSGATDTQYF
>TRBJ1-2|16|TRBV29-1|once
CSVEDRRRGRDYGYTF
>TRBJ1-5|16|TRBV5-6|once
CASSSGQGLSNQPQHF
>TRBJ1-1|15|TRBV15|NA
CATSRGGAENTEAFF
>TRBJ1-3|17|TRBV2|NA
CASSEGRGLPSGNTIYF
>TRBJ2-2|18|TRBV11-3|NA
CASSLEGTSGSVTGELFF
>TRBJ2-7|13|TRBV7-2|NA
CASSQGTLNEQYF
>TRBJ1-2|13|TRBV6-5|few
CASSSVFPYGYTF
>TRBJ2-7|13|TRBV4-1|once
CASSPLNGQGSYF
>TRBJ1-2|13|TRBV7-9|NA
CASNKIIHYGYTF
>TRBJ2-7|14|TRBV7-2|NA
CASSPEAGGYEQYF
>TRBJ2-3|14|TRBV5-1|NA
CASSLEGGEDTQYF
>TRBJ2-7|13|TRBV27|NA
CASRPDSRGEQYF
>TRBJ2-1|13|TRBV7-2|NA
CASSFDRVHEQFF
>TRBJ2-7|15|TRBV28|NA
CASSSEDTLSYEQYF
>TRBJ2-7|13|TRBV25-1|NA
CASTASGTYEQYF
>TRBJ2-7|13|TRBV5-1|NA
CASRPLGQDEQYF
>TRBJ2-1|15|TRBV9|NA
CASSVGDSSYNEQFF
>TRBJ2-7|16|TRBV15|NA
CATSTRTSGSTHEQYF
>TRBJ2-7|13|TRBV7-9|NA
CASSLTNGYEQYF
>TRBJ1-5|17|TRBV12-5|NA
CASGFRDRDLGNQPQHF
>TRBJ2-3|15|TRBV18|NA
CASSPGGPRADTQYF
>TRBJ2-1|23|TRBV15|NA
CATSRDQELASGSFMVSYNEQFF
>TRBJ2-1|18|TRBV4-3|NA
CASSQARRGLAGNNEQFF
>TRBJ1-3|16|TRBV5-6|NA
CASSLVGTGGENTIYF
>TRBJ1-1|14|TRBV9|NA
CASNQGTGNTEAFF
>TRBJ2-1|14|TRBV6-5|once
CASSYSNRDREMFF
>TRBJ1-2|16|TRBV28|NA
CASSLWAGNINYGYTF
>TRBJ2-2|14|TRBV15|NA
CAIGEGWNTGELFF
>TRBJ2-6|13|TRBV6-6|NA
CASSTSGANVLTF
>TRBJ2-3|13|TRBV15|NA
CATSRRATDTQYF
>TRBJ1-2|12|TRBV6-6|NA
CASSYSSVGYTF
>TRBJ2-7|16|TRBV10-3|NA
CAISEADRGLAYEQYF
>TRBJ2-1|17|TRBV4-1|NA
CASSQDWGLASYNEQFF